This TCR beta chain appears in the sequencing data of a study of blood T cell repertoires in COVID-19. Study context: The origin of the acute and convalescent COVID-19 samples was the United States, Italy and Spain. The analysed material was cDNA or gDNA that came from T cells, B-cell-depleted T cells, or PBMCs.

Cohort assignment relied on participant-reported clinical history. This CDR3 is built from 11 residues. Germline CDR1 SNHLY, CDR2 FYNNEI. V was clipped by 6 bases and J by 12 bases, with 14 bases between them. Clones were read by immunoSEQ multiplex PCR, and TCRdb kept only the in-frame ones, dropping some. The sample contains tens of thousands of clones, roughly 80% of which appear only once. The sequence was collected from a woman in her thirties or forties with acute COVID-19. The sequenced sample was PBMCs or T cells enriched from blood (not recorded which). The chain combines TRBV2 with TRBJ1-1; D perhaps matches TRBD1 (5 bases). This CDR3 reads CASSRAGRSFF. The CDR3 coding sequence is TGTGCCAGCAGCCGGGCAGGGAGGTCTTTCTTT.